The 31 T cell receptor beta chains given below trace back to one sample, sequenced in a study of cytomegalovirus exposure and HLA in healthy donors. Primers for the PCR totalled 60 Vbeta and 13 Jbeta. The method was immunoSEQ multiplex PCR; TCRdb's version includes in-frame clones alone and lacks a portion of them. The sample holds tens of thousands of clones, approximately 80% seen once. Specimen: PBMCs. These receptors were obtained from a female donor in good health and CMV-seronegative.

This chain joins TRBV10-3 and TRBJ2-5; TRBD1 matches at 9 bases. The CDR3 length is 15 residues. Germline CDR1 reads ENHRY; CDR2 reads SYGVKD. J gave up 3 bases and V 4 bases, and 6 bases lay outside the gene matches. The CDR3 protein is CAISGGDRGEETQYF. DNA for the CDR3: TGTGCCATCAGTGGGGGTGACAGGGGGGAAGAGACCCAGTACTTC.

V is TRBV29-1 and J is TRBJ2-3; D is ambiguous. V was pared by 3 bases and J by 1 base, with 11 bases between. In germline, CDR1 is SQVTM, CDR2 ANQGSEA. CDR3 length: 14 amino acids. The DNA of the CDR3 is TGCAGCGTTGACCAGCCTCAGGGCACAGATACGCAGTATTTT. Translation gives CSVDQPQGTDTQYF.

The CDR3: CASSDPGGGTGELFF. The CDR3 DNA sequence: TGTGCCAGCAGCGACCCGGGAGGAGGCACCGGGGAGCTGTTTTTT. The chain couples TRBV9 to TRBJ2-2; TRBD2 aligns across 7 bases. The CDR3 has 15 residues. V gave up 3 bases and J gave up 4 bases; unmatched junction bases: 6. In germline, CDR1 is SGDLS, CDR2 YYNGEE. The whole variable domain, filled in from reference TRBV9 and TRBJ2-2, reads DSGVTQTPKHLITATGQRVTLRCSPRSGDLSVYWYQQSLDQGLQFLIQYYNGEERAKGNILERFSAQQFPDLHSELNLSSLELGDSALYFCASSDPGGGTGELFFGEGSRLTVL.

The table lists this clone with a few counts. The chain recombines TRBV5-1 with TRBJ2-3, with D possibly TRBD2 on 7 matching bases. Per the germline V gene, CDR1 is SGHRS and CDR2 is YFSETQ. The CDR3 has 14 amino acids. Trimming took 2 bases from V and 5 from J, leaving 12 bases between them. The DNA for the CDR3 is TGCGCCAGCAGCTTTGGAGGGGGGGGAGATACGCAGTATTTT. It specifies CASSFGGGGDTQYF. The full variable domain, its missing parts supplied by reference TRBV5-1 and TRBJ2-3, is KAGVTQTPRYLIKTRGQQVTLSCSPISGHRSVSWYQQTPGQGLQFLFEYFSETQRNKGNFPGRFSGRQFSNSRSEMNVSTLELGDSALYLCASSFGGGGDTQYFGPGTRLTVL.

The chain is built from TRBV9 and TRBJ1-4; TRBD1 matches 7 bases. V was pared by 0 bases and J by 3 bases, with 8 bases of the junction left unmatched. Germline V gene sequence: CDR1 SGDLS, CDR2 YYNGEE. This CDR3 region has 17 residues. In nucleotides, the CDR3 is TGTGCCAGCAGCGTAGATCCAGGGGACAGTTCTAATGAAAAACTGTTTTTT. Its protein is CASSVDPGDSSNEKLFF.

V is TRBV18 and J is TRBJ1-5, with 9 nucleotides matching TRBD1. Germline V lookup: CDR1 KGHSH, CDR2 LQKENI. The CDR3 runs to 15 residues. The V segment lost 4 bases and the J segment 3 bases; nucleotides outside the gene matches: 4. As DNA, the CDR3 is TGTGCCAGCTCACGGCTACAGGGGGCCAATCAGCCCCAGCATTTT. Translating it yields CASSRLQGANQPQHF.

This chain connects TRBV27 to TRBJ2-1, with TRBD1 matching over 8 bases. The germline CDR1 and CDR2 sequences are MNHEY and SMNVEV (reference sequence). V shed 4 bases, J shed 7 bases, and the junction held 12 bases outside the gene matches. The CDR3 extends over 16 amino acids. CDR3 DNA sequence: TGTGCCAGCAGTTCCTTAGGACAGGGAGTTGAAAATGAGCAGTTCTTC. This gives the protein CASSSLGQGVENEQFF.

A few counts support this clone. The chain recombines TRBV5-6 with TRBJ2-3, with 7 bases that match TRBD2. The germline gives CDR1 SGHDT, CDR2 YYEEEE. With 4 bases clipped from V and 5 bases from J, the junction kept 13 bases outside the gene matches. The CDR3 is 16 residues long. The CDR3 protein is CASSGGLAGVVDTQYF. The CDR3 DNA is TGTGCCAGCAGCGGTGGGCTGGCGGGAGTAGTAGATACGCAGTATTTT.

The V and J genes are TRBV4-2 and TRBJ1-1; D is undetermined. V lost 0 bases, J lost 4 bases, and 12 bases lay in between. The CDR3 sequence is 15 residues long. Germline V lookup: CDR1 LGHNA, CDR2 YNFKEQ. CDR3 nucleotides: TGTGCCAGCAGCCAAGATGGTTATGAGGGCACTGAAGCTTTCTTT. Amino acids: CASSQDGYEGTEAFF.

In its sample, this clone was seen a few times. The V and J genes are TRBV28 and TRBJ1-6; TRBD1 aligns across 8 bases. The length of the CDR3 is 16 residues. Losses at the gene ends were 4 bases for V and 10 bases for J; bases not matched to a gene: 12. CDR1 is MDHEN, CDR2 SYDVKM, per germline. In nucleotides, the CDR3 is TGTGCCAGCAGTTACCCCCGGACAGGGTCGGGATCACCCCTCCACTTT. This encodes CASSYPRTGSGSPLHF.

The chain employs TRBV28 and TRBJ1-4, with TRBD1 matching 7 bases. CDR3 length: 15 residues. Trimming cost V 2 bases and J 2 bases; bases outside gene matches: 2. From germline, CDR1 is MDHEN and CDR2 SYDVKM. CDR3 nucleotide sequence: TGTGCCAGCAGTTTACCGACAGGGACTAATGAAAAACTGTTTTTT. Translation gives CASSLPTGTNEKLFF.

The rearrangement uses TRBV5-1 and TRBJ2-5; 7 bases match TRBD1. This CDR3 comprises 14 residues. Germline V gene lookup returns CDR1 SGHRS and CDR2 YFSETQ. The ends lost 0 bases at V and 6 bases at J; junction bases unmatched: 5. The CDR3 here is CASSLVGDRKTQYF. Here the CDR3 DNA reads TGCGCCAGCAGCTTGGTGGGGGACAGAAAGACCCAGTACTTC.

This rearrangement joins TRBV28 to TRBJ1-5; D is possibly TRBD1 (5 bases). Trimming pared 6 bases from V and 9 bases from J, leaving 15 bases between. Germline CDR1 and CDR2: MDHEN and SYDVKM. CDR3 length: 13 amino acids. CDR3 amino acids: CASSPDTPRPQHF. CDR3 nucleotides: TGTGCCAGCAGCCCGGACACCCCTCGGCCCCAGCATTTT.

The V gene is TRBV9, the J gene TRBJ1-2; 7 bases line up with TRBD1. Losses at the gene ends were 3 bases for V and 1 base for J; bases not matched to a gene: 0. The CDR3 is made up of 13 amino acids. Germline CDR1 reads SGDLS; CDR2 reads YYNGEE. This chain's CDR3 is CASSAGGNYGYTF. The CDR3 region has the DNA TGTGCCAGCAGCGCAGGGGGTAACTATGGCTACACCTTC.

In this sample, this clone turned up once. The chain combines TRBV5-4 with TRBJ2-2, with D possibly being TRBD2 (6 bases). Trimming shortened V by 4 bases and J by 4 bases, and 17 bases separated the two germline ends. The CDR3 loop spans 16 amino acids. Germline V gene data show CDR1 as SGHNT and CDR2 as YYREEE (reference sequence). CDR3 loop: CASSLAGSRSTGELFF. For the CDR3, the DNA is TGTGCCAGCAGCCTGGCCGGGAGCCGGAGCACCGGGGAGCTGTTTTTT.

This sequence joins TRBV6-6 and TRBJ1-2, with a tentative D call TRBD1 (5 bases). V dropped 2 bases and J dropped 4 bases, with 17 bases sitting between them. This CDR3 is 16 amino acids long. Germline V lookup: CDR1 MNHNY, CDR2 SVGAGI (reference sequence). The chain's CDR3 is CASSYGRRDGTYGYTF. CDR3 bases: TGTGCCAGCAGTTACGGTCGGCGGGACGGGACCTATGGCTACACCTTC.

This clone was recorded a few times. The chain combines TRBV10-3 with TRBJ1-3; TRBD1 aligns across 11 bases. The ends lost 6 bases at V and 1 base at J; junction bases unmatched: 8. The CDR3 is made up of 17 amino acids. Per the germline V gene, CDR1 is ENHRY and CDR2 is SYGVKD. The CDR3 DNA reads TGTGCCATCAGGGACAGGGGGCGCGCGGAATCTGGAAACACCATATATTTT. Translated: CAIRDRGRAESGNTIYF.

This chain joins TRBV6-5 and TRBJ2-1, with D tentatively TRBD2 (6 bases). The CDR3 contains 12 residues. CDR1 MNHEY and CDR2 SVGAGI come from the germline V gene. Deletions cut 6 bases from V and 10 bases from J, with 13 bases between. CDR3: CASSLGAGEQFF. CDR3 bases: TGTGCCAGCAGCTTAGGAGCGGGCGAGCAGTTCTTC.

The CDR3 loop reads CASSLWVGGYEQYF. In DNA, the CDR3 is TGTGCCAGCAGTTTATGGGTGGGGGGATACGAGCAGTACTTC. The chain is built from TRBV28 and TRBJ2-7; D possibly corresponds to TRBD2 (6 bases). The CDR3 spans 14 residues. Germline CDR1 reads MDHEN; CDR2 reads SYDVKM. Deletions cut 0 bases from V and 4 bases from J, with 10 bases between.

The table lists this clone with a count of one. V and J are TRBV30 and TRBJ2-3, with 8 nucleotides matching TRBD2. The V gene's germline CDR1 is GTSNPN and CDR2 SVGIG (reference sequence). This CDR3 is built from 15 residues. After removal of 8 bases from V and 2 bases from J, the junction contained 12 bases not matched to a gene. The CDR3 sequence: CAGTNIAGITDTQYF. CDR3 sequence (DNA): TGTGCCGGGACCAATATAGCGGGGATCACAGATACGCAGTATTTT. The variable domain in full, with the rest retrieved from reference TRBV30 and TRBJ2-3, is SQTIHQWPATLVQPVGSPLSLECTVEGTSNPNLYWYRQAAGRGLQLLFYSVGIGQISSEVPQNLSASRPQDRQFILSSKKLLLSDSGFYLCAGTNIAGITDTQYFGPGTRLTVL.

The chain recombines TRBV6-1 with TRBJ1-4, with 8 bases that match TRBD1. This CDR3 is 14 amino acids long. V lost 6 bases, J lost 6 bases, and 6 bases stayed unmatched. Germline CDR1 reads MNHNS; CDR2 reads SASEGT. The CDR3 sequence is CASSVTGADEKLFF. The CDR3 bases are TGTGCCAGCAGCGTGACAGGGGCGGATGAAAAACTGTTTTTT.

The J gene is TRBJ2-7, the V gene TRBV29-1; unclear D gene. Germline values: CDR1 SQVTM, CDR2 ANQGSEA. There are 11 residues in the CDR3. Trimming left V 4 bases short and J 0 bases short, with 4 bases between. The CDR3 loop reads CSVAVSYEQYF. The CDR3 DNA is TGCAGCGTTGCAGTCTCCTACGAGCAGTACTTC.

The V gene is TRBV4-2, the J gene TRBJ1-1, with 9 bases that match TRBD1. J was trimmed by 3 bases and V by 4 bases; bases with no gene match: 0. The CDR3 runs to 13 residues. Looked up from germline, CDR1 is LGHNA and CDR2 is YNFKEQ. The CDR3 bases are TGTGCCAGCAGCCGACAGGGGGACACTGAAGCTTTCTTT. Amino acid sequence: CASSRQGDTEAFF.

The gene calls are TRBV9 and TRBJ1-4, with a tentative D call TRBD1 (5 bases). The CDR3 extends over 15 amino acids. The germline V and J ends were trimmed by 0 bases and 5 bases, with 11 bases remaining between them. From germline, CDR1 is SGDLS and CDR2 YYNGEE. The DNA for the CDR3 is TGTGCCAGCAGCGTAGAGGGCAGGGCGAATGAAAAACTGTTTTTT. It encodes CASSVEGRANEKLFF.

J is TRBJ2-5 and V is TRBV13, with D possibly matching TRBD2 (6 bases). V was trimmed by 7 bases and J by 7 bases, leaving 16 bases between them. CDR1 is PRHDT, CDR2 FYEKMQ, per germline (reference sequence). This CDR3 is 13 amino acids long. The DNA for the CDR3 is TGTGCCAGCACCCTAGCAAGGGAGGCGACCCAGTACTTC. Translating gives CASTLAREATQYF.

The chain has TRBV7-6 and TRBJ2-7; 9 bases map to TRBD1. This CDR3 has 20 residues. J gave up 5 bases and V 5 bases, and 25 bases lay outside the gene matches. Germline V gene lookup returns CDR1 SGHVS and CDR2 FNYEAQ. The CDR3 region is CASSPIPPGTGSGPTDEQYF. The CDR3 DNA sequence: TGTGCCAGCAGCCCAATCCCACCAGGGACAGGGTCTGGTCCTACCGACGAGCAGTACTTC.

V is TRBV5-1 and J is TRBJ1-4, with D tentatively TRBD1 (5 bases). The CDR3 sequence is 18 residues long. CDR1 SGHRS and CDR2 YFSETQ come from the germline V gene. The V end was cut by 2 bases, the J end by 0 bases, with 17 bases between. The CDR3 here is CASSLRGPGGSTNEKLFF. CDR3 nucleotides: TGCGCCAGCAGCTTACGTGGGCCTGGGGGGTCAACTAATGAAAAACTGTTTTTT.

This rearrangement joins TRBV5-1 to TRBJ2-3; 12 bases align to TRBD1. CDR3 length: 17 residues. Losses at the gene ends were 4 bases for V and 4 bases for J; bases not matched to a gene: 10. Germline loops: CDR1 SGHRS, CDR2 YFSETQ. The CDR3 sequence: CASSQYPGQGAADTQYF. The DNA for the CDR3 is TGCGCCAGCAGCCAATACCCGGGACAGGGGGCGGCAGATACGCAGTATTTT.

The chain couples TRBV5-1 to TRBJ2-3; D might be TRBD2 (8 bases). CDR3 size: 20 residues. Germline V lookup: CDR1 SGHRS, CDR2 YFSETQ. Trimming left V 0 bases short and J 4 bases short, with 27 bases between. The DNA for the CDR3 is TGCGCCAGCAGCTTGGAGGGGGCCCCCGGTGGCGGGGGGCGGGCAGATACGCAGTATTTT. Protein sequence: CASSLEGAPGGGGRADTQYF.

The chain has TRBV7-9 and TRBJ1-3, with TRBD1 matching over 8 bases. CDR3 length: 16 residues. CDR1 and CDR2 from the germline V gene are SEHNR and FQNEAQ (reference sequence). V was pared by 3 bases and J by 4 bases, with 8 bases of the junction left unmatched. CDR3 in amino acids: CASSLSQGASGNTIYF. CDR3 DNA sequence: TGTGCCAGCAGCTTGTCCCAGGGGGCTTCAGGAAACACCATATATTTT.

CDR3: CASTTGTNTEAFF. In DNA form, the CDR3 reads TGTGCCAGCACCACGGGAACTAACACTGAAGCTTTCTTT. V is TRBV7-8 and J is TRBJ1-1; D is undetermined. Germline V lookup: CDR1 SGHVS, CDR2 FQNEAQ. Trimming removed 7 bases at V and 2 bases at J, with 11 bases between. The CDR3 covers 13 residues.